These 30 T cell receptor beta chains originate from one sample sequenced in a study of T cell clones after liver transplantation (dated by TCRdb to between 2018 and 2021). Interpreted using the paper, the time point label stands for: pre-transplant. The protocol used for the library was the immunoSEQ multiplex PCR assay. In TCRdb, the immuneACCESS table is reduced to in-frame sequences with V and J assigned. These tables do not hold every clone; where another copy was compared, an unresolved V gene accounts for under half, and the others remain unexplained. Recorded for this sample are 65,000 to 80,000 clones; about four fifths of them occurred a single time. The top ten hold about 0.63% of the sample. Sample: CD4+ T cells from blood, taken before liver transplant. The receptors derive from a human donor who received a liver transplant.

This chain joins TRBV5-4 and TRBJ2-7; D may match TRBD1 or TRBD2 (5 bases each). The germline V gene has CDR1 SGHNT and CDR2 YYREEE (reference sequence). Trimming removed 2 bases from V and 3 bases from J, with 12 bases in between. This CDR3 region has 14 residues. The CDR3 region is CASSLGTVDYEQYF. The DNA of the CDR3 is TGTGCCAGCAGCTTAGGGACCGTTGACTACGAGCAGTACTTC.

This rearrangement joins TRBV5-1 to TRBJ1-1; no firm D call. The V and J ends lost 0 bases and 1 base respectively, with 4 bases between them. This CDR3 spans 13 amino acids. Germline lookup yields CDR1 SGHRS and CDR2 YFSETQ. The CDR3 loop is CASSLDRNTEAFF. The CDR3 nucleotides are TGCGCCAGCAGCTTGGACAGGAACACTGAAGCTTTCTTT.

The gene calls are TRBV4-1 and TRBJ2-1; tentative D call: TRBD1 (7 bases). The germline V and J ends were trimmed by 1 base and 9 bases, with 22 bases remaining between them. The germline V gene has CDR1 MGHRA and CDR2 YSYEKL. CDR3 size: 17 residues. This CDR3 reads CASSQGPTRPSGGEQFF. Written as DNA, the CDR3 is TGCGCCAGCAGCCAAGGCCCGACTAGACCGTCAGGGGGTGAGCAGTTCTTC.

CDR3 sequence reads: CASSLDPGGGNEQFF. In DNA form, the CDR3 reads TGCGCCAGCAGCTTGGATCCGGGAGGGGGGAATGAGCAGTTCTTC. This rearrangement joins TRBV5-1 to TRBJ2-1, with 8 bases matching TRBD2. V was pared by 0 bases and J by 7 bases, with 6 bases of the junction left unmatched. Germline V gives CDR1 SGHRS, CDR2 YFSETQ. The CDR3 sequence is 15 residues long.

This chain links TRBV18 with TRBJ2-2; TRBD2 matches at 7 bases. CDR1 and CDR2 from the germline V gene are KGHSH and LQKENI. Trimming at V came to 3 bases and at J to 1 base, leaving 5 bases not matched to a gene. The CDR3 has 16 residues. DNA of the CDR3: TGTGCCAGCTCACCTCCGGGACTAAAGAACACCGGGGAGCTGTTTTTT. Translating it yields CASSPPGLKNTGELFF.

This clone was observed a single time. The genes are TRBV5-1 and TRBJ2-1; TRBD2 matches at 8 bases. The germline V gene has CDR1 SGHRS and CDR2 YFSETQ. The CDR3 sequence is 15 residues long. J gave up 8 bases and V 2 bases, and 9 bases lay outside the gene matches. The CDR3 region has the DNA TGCGCCAGCAGCTTACTAGCGGAGGTCAATCATGAGCAGTTCTTC. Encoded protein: CASSLLAEVNHEQFF.

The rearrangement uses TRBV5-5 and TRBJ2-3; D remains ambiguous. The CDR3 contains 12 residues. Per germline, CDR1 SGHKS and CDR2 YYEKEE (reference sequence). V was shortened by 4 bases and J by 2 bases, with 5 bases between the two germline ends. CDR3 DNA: TGTGCCAGCAGCGCAACCACAGATACGCAGTATTTT. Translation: CASSATTDTQYF.

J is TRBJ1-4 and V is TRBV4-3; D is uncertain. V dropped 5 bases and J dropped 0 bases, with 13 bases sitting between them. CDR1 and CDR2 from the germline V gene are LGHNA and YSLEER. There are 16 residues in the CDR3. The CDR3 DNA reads TGCGCCAGCAGCGCCAAAGCTACTTCAACTAATGAAAAACTGTTTTTT. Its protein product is CASSAKATSTNEKLFF.

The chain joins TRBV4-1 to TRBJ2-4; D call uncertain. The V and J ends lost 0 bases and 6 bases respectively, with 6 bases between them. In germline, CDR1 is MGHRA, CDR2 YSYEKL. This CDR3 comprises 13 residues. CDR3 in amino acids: CASSQEPLNIQYF. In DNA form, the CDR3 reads TGCGCCAGCAGCCAAGAGCCCCTAAACATTCAGTACTTC.

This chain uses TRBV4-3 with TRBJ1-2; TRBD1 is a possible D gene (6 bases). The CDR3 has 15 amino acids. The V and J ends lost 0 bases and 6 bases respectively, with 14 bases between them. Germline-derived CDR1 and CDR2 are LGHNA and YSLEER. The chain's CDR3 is CASSQEGQKTNGYTF. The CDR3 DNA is TGCGCCAGCAGCCAAGAAGGACAGAAAACTAATGGCTACACCTTC.

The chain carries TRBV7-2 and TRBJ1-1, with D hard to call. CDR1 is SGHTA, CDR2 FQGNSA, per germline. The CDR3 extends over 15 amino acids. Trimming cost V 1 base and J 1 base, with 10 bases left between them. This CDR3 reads CASSLGPRGNTEAFF. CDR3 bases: TGTGCCAGCAGCTTAGGCCCCCGGGGGAACACTGAAGCTTTCTTT.

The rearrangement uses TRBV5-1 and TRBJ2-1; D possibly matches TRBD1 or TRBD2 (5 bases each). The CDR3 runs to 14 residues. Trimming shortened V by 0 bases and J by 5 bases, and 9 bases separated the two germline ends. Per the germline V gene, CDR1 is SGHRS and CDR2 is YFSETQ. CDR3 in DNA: TGCGCCAGCAGCTTGGTTGGGGGAGACAATGAGCAGTTCTTC. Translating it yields CASSLVGGDNEQFF.

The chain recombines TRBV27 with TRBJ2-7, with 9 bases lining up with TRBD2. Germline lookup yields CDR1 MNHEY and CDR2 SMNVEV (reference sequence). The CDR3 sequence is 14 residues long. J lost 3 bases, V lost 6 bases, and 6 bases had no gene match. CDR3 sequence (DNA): TGTGCCAGCAGGCGTAGCGGGGGAGTCTACGAGCAGTACTTC. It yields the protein CASRRSGGVYEQYF.

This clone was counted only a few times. The CDR3 DNA sequence: TGTGCCAGCACCGGGACTAACTATGGCTACACCTTC. This gives the protein CASTGTNYGYTF. The J gene is TRBJ1-2, the V gene TRBV2; D call uncertain. Germline CDR1 SNHLY, CDR2 FYNNEI. The CDR3 covers 12 residues. The germline V and J ends were trimmed by 7 bases and 0 bases, with 6 bases remaining between them.

In DNA, the CDR3 is TGTGCCAGCAGCCTAGGTGGGACAGGGATCCGCTACGAGCAGTACTTC. As protein: CASSLGGTGIRYEQYF. This sequence joins TRBV7-6 and TRBJ2-7; 9 nucleotides align to TRBD1. V trimming: 5 bases; J trimming: 3 bases; junction bases outside the gene matches: 11. This CDR3 contains 16 residues. Germline CDR1 SGHVS, CDR2 FNYEAQ. The full variable domain, in which reference TRBV7-6 and TRBJ2-7 provide the parts outside the CDR3, is GAGVSQSPRYKVTKRGQDVALRCDPISGHVSLYWYRQALGQGPEFLTYFNYEAQQDKSGLPNDRFSAERPEGSISTLTIQRTEQRDSAMYRCASSLGGTGIRYEQYFGPGTRLTVT.

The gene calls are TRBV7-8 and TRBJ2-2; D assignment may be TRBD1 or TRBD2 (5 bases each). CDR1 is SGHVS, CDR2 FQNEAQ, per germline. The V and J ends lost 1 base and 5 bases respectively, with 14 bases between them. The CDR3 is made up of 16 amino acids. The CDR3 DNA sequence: TGTGCCAGCAGCTTAGGGGGGACGACGCGAACCGGGGAGCTGTTTTTT. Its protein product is CASSLGGTTRTGELFF.

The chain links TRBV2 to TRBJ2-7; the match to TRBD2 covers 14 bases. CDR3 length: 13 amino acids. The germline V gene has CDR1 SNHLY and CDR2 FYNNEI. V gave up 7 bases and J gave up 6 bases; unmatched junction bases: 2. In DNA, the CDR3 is TGTGCCAGCAAGGGACTAGCGGGAGCCGAGCAGTACTTC. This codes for CASKGLAGAEQYF. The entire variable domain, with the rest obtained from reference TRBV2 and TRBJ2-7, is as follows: EPEVTQTPSHQVTQMGQEVILRCVPISNHLYFYWYRQILGQKVEFLVSFYNNEISEKSEIFDDQFSVERPDGSNFTLKIRSTKLEDSAMYFCASKGLAGAEQYFGPGTRLTVT.

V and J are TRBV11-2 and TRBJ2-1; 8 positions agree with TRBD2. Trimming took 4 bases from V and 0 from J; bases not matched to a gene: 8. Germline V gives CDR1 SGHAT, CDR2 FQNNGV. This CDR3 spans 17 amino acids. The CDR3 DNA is TGTGCCAGCAGCTCCCGAAAACGGGGGGGCTCCTACAATGAGCAGTTCTTC. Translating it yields CASSSRKRGGSYNEQFF.

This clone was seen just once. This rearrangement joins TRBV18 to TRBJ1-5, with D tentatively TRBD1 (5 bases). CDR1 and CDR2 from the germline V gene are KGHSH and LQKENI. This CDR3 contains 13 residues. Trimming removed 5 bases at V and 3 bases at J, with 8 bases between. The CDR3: CASSGHLNQPQHF. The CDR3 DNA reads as TGTGCCAGCTCAGGACACCTCAATCAGCCCCAGCATTTT.

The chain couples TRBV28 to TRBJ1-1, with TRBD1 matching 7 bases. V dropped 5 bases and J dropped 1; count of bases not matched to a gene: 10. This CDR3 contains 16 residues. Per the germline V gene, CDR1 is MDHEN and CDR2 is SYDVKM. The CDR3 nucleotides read TGTGCCAGCAGTCGGCCTGGGACAGTGAGGAACACTGAAGCTTTCTTT. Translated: CASSRPGTVRNTEAFF.

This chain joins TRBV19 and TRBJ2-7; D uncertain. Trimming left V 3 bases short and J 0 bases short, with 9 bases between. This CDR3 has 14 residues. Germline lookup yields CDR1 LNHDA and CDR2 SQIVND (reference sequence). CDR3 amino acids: CASSIKVSSYEQYF. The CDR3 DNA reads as TGTGCCAGTAGTATTAAGGTCAGCTCCTACGAGCAGTACTTC.

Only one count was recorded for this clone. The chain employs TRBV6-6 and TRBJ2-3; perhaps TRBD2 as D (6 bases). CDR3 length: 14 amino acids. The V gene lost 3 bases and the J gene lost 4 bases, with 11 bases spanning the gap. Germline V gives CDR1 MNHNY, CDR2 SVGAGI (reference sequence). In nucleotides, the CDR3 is TGTGCCAGCAGTTATCCGGGGGAACCAGATACGCAGTATTTT. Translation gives CASSYPGEPDTQYF.

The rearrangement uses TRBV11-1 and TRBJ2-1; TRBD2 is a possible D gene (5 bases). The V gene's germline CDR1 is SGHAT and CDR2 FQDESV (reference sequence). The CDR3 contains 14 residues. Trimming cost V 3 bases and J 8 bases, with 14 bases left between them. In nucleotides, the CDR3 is TGTGCCAGCAGCTTGGAGGAGGCATCCCATGAGCAGTTCTTC. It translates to CASSLEEASHEQFF. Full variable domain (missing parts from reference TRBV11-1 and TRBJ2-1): EAEVAQSPRYKITEKSQAVAFWCDPISGHATLYWYRQILGQGPELLVQFQDESVVDDSQLPKDRFSAERLKGVDSTLKIQPAELGDSAMYLCASSLEEASHEQFFGPGTRLTVL.

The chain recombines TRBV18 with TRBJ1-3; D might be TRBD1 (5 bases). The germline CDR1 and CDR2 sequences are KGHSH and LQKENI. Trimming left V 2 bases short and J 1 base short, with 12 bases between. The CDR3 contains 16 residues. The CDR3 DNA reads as TGTGCCAGCTCACCATTCGAGGGGACTTCTGGAAACACCATATATTTT. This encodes CASSPFEGTSGNTIYF.

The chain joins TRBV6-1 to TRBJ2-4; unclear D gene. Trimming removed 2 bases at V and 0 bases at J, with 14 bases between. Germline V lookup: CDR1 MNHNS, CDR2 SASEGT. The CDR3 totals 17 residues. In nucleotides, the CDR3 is TGTGCCAGCAGTGAATACAATATGGGTTTAGCCAAAAACATTCAGTACTTC. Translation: CASSEYNMGLAKNIQYF.

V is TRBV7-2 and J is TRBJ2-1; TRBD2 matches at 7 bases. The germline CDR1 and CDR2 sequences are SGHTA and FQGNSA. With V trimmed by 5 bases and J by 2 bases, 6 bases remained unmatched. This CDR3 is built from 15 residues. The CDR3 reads CASSKLGGTYNEQFF. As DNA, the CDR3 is TGTGCCAGCAGCAAACTGGGAGGGACCTACAATGAGCAGTTCTTC.

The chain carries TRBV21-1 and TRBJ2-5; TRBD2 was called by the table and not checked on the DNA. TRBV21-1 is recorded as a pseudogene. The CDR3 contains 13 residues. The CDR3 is CAYDGGAQETQYF. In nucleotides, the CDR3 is TGTGCCTACGATGGCGGAGCCCAAGAGACCCAGTACTTC.

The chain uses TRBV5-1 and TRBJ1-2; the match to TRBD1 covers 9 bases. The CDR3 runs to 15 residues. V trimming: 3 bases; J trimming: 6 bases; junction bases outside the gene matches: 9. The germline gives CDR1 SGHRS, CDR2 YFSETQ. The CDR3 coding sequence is TGCGCCAGCAGCTCTCTCGGACAGGGGCTAGATGGCTACACCTTC. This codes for CASSSLGQGLDGYTF.

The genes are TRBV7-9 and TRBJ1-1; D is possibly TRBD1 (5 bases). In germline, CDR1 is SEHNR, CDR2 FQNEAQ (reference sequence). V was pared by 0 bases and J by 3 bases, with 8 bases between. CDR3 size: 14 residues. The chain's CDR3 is CASSLAGADTEAFF. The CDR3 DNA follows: TGTGCCAGCAGCTTAGCAGGGGCTGACACTGAAGCTTTCTTT.

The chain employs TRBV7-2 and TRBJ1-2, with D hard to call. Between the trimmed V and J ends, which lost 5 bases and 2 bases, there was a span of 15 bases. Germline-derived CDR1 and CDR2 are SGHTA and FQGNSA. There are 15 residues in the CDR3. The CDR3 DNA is TGTGCCAGCAGCCCGGGGTTTGCTTACAACTATGGCTACACCTTC. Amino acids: CASSPGFAYNYGYTF.